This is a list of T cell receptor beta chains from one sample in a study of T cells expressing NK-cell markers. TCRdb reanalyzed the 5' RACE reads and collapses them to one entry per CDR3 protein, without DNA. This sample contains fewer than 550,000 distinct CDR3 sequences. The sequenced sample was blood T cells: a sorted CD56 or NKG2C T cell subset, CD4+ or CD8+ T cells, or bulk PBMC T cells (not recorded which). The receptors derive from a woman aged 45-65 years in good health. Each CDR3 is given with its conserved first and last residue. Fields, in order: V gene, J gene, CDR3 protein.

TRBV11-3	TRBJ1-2	CASSLEGGSHGYTF
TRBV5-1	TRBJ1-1	CASSPEDNGASGAFF
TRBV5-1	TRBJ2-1	CASSFETGQGLNEQFF
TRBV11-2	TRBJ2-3	CASRREGLERQYF
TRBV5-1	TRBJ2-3	CASSLGGGRGTDTQYF
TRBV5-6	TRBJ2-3	CASARLYTDTQYF
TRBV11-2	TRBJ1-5	CASSQGSNQPQHF
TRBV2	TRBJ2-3	CASSDLQGSTDTQYF
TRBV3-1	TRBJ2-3	CASSRTPPGTSGRERTQYF
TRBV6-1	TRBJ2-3	CASNEGLAGIDTQYF
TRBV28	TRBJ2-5	CASSQVGGETQYF
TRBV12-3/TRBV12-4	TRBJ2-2	CASSLAQGTSNTGELFF
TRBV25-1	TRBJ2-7	CASSKRWDRGEYF
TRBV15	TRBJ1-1	CATSRAIEKRAFF
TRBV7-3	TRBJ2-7	CASSLMPGNEQYF
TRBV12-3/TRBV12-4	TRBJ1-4	CASSFGQNEKLFF
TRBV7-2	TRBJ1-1	CASSQGVLATEAFF
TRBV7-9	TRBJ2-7	CASSLTLSGRDEQYF
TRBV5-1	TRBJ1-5	CASSLAPGQGWNQPQHF
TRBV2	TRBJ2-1	CASSLLTSVGEQFF
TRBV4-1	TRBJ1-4	CASSQLSFGVTNEKLFF
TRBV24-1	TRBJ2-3	CASRDSSSTDTQYF
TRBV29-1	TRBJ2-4	CSVVELAGRYSNIQYF
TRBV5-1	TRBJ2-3	CASSPIFGTSGTDTQYF
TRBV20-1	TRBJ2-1	CSARLGLYDEQFF
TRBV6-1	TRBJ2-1	CASRAVTSGQYNEQFF
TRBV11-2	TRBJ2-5	CASSSTGGQETQYF
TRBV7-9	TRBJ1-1	CASSLNSLRTEAFF
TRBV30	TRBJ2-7	CAWSPIGGGEQYF
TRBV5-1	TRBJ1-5	CASSLGTGGNQPQHF
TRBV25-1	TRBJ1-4	CAALGDATNEKLFF
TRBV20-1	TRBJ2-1	CSANRLGVEQFF
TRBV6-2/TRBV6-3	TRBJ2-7	CASSESYEQYF
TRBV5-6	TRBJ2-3	CASFRGRHTDTQYF
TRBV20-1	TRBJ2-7	CSATSPGTGRYEQYF
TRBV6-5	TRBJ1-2	CASSRQGKHYGYTF
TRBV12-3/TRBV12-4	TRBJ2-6	CASSPISSNVLTF
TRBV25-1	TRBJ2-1	CASRGIGQGSGEQFF
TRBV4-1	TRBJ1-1	CASSQGRWDLDTEAFF
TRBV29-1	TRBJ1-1	CSVDPGIVQGTTEAFF
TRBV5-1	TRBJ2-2	CASSYDTGTSLTGELFF
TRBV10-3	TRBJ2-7	CAISGSSYEQYF
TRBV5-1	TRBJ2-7	CASSLGHQYEQYF